The clone carrying this T cell receptor (beta chain) was counted only a few times. V lost 2 bases to trimming and J lost 7 bases, with 2 bases between them. The CDR3 has 11 residues. Germline CDR1 and CDR2: MNHEY and SVGAGI. Researchers took RNA transcripts and amplified TCR beta CDR3 regions from them. After a first-round RT-PCR with HTBI primers, a second-round multiplex PCR was run. TCRdb re-derived calls from the multiplex PCR reads in MiXCR, one entry per CDR3 protein. The sample shows hundreds of thousands of distinct CDR3 sequences, around 42% of them seen only once. The sample originates from a study of Graves' ophthalmopathy and Graves' hyperthyroidism.

The J gene is TRBJ1-4, the V gene TRBV6-5; D is unclear. Sequences were obtained from peripheral blood. This TCR came from an adult man with Graves' ophthalmopathy. Here the CDR3 DNA reads TGTGCCAGCAGTTACGGTGAAAAACTGTTTTTT. It codes for CASSYGEKLFF.